These 30 T cell receptor beta chains came from one sample sequenced in a study of breast tumors, draining lymph nodes, adjacent tissues. Samples came from axillary lymph nodes draining the breast cancer. TCRdb analysed the multiplex PCR reads with MiXCR anew, one entry per CDR3 protein. This sample carries 150,000 to 200,000 distinct CDR3 sequences, 25% to 40% of them seen once, and the ten largest clones take 3.5% to 4.5%. The sample was axillary lymph node tissue. These receptors originate from a female donor with breast cancer. Some clones in this sample may be carry-over from other donors' samples.

This clonotype has a count of ten or more. V and J are TRBV5-1 and TRBJ1-6; 7 positions match TRBD1. The CDR3 consists of 16 residues. Germline V gives CDR1 SGHRS, CDR2 YFSETQ. The V segment lost 3 bases and the J segment 5 bases; nucleotides outside the gene matches: 8. The CDR3 sequence: CASSSTPGQNNSPLHF. CDR3 in DNA: TGCGCCAGCAGCTCTACGCCGGGACAGAATAATTCACCCCTCCACTTT.

This clonotype was seen many times. The V call is TRBV7-2, the J call TRBJ2-2, with a tentative D call TRBD2 (5 bases). From germline, CDR1 is SGHTA and CDR2 FQGNSA. Trimming shortened V by 5 bases and J by 0 bases, and 13 bases separated the two germline ends. This CDR3 has 16 residues. In nucleotides, the CDR3 is TGTGCCAGCAGCCTTAGGACTCCTCCGAACACCGGGGAGCTGTTTTTT. Encoded protein: CASSLRTPPNTGELFF.

Comments on this clonotype: Germline and junction disagree at one end, which may indicate a read error. The chain links TRBV25-1 to TRBJ2-1; 10 bases match TRBD1. The CDR3 loop spans 17 amino acids. Germline-derived CDR1 and CDR2 are MGHDK and SYGVNS. The CDR3 loop reads CASRDGQGVLGVNEQFF. DNA for the CDR3: TGTGCCAGCAGAGATGGACAGGGGGTATTGGGTGTGAATGAGCAATTCTTC.

This clonotype has at least ten counts. The V gene is TRBV11-3, the J gene TRBJ2-3; 9 bases fit TRBD1. The CDR3 is 16 amino acids. J gave up 6 bases and V 5 bases, and 12 bases lay outside the gene matches. Germline CDR1 SGHNT, CDR2 YENEEA. The CDR3: CASSPRSTGGVDTQYF. CDR3 nucleotides: TGTGCCAGCAGCCCAAGAAGTACAGGGGGCGTCGATACGCAGTATTTT.

The chain is built from TRBV29-1 and TRBJ1-2; D unclear. CDR1 is SQVTM and CDR2 is ANQGSEA in the germline V gene. The CDR3 runs to 11 residues. CDR3 sequence (DNA): TGCAGTGAATTTGCTAACTATGGCTACACCTTC. It is translated as CSEFANYGYTF.

The rearrangement joins TRBV7-3 to TRBJ2-2; 9 bases agree with TRBD1. The CDR3 has 17 residues. Germline assignment: CDR1 SGHTA and CDR2 FQGTGA. V was pared by 5 bases and J by 10 bases, with 17 bases of the junction left unmatched. CDR3 loop: CASSPGTGSAGTAELFF. In DNA, the CDR3 is TGTGCCAGCAGCCCCGGGACAGGGAGTGCGGGTACGGCGGAGCTGTTTTTT. Variable domain in full (rest from reference TRBV7-3 and TRBJ2-2): GAGVSQTPSNKVTEKGKYVELRCDPISGHTALYWYRQSLGQGPEFLIYFQGTGAADDSGLPNDRFFAVRPEGSVSTLKIQRTERGDSAVYLCASSPGTGSAGTAELFFGEGSRLTVL.

This chain connects TRBV7-9 to TRBJ1-2; TRBD1 is a possible D gene (6 bases). Trimming took 4 bases from V and 8 from J, leaving 11 bases between them. The CDR3 contains 12 residues. Germline lookup yields CDR1 SEHNR and CDR2 FQNEAQ (reference sequence). The CDR3 sequence is CASSSGGRGYTF. CDR3 coding DNA: TGTGCCAGCAGCTCGGGGGGGCGAGGCTACACCTTC. Together with reference TRBV7-9 and TRBJ1-2, the CDR3 gives the full variable domain: DTGVSQNPRHKITKRGQNVTFRCDPISEHNRLYWYRQTLGQGPEFLTYFQNEAQLEKSRLLSDRFSAERPKGSFSTLEIQRTEQGDSAMYLCASSSGGRGYTFGSGTRLTVV.

This clonotype has a count of ten or more. The chain employs TRBV20-1 and TRBJ1-5; 9 nucleotides align to TRBD1. This CDR3 has 14 amino acids. V lost 5 bases and J lost 1; bases outside the gene matches: 3. Per germline, CDR1 DFQATT and CDR2 SNEGSKA (reference sequence). CDR3 in amino acids: CSAGTGRSNQPQHF. CDR3 nucleotides: TGCAGTGCTGGGACAGGGCGGAGCAATCAGCCCCAGCATTTT.

This clonotype was counted many times. The chain couples TRBV11-2 to TRBJ1-5, with 7 bases fitting TRBD1. Per the germline V gene, CDR1 is SGHAT and CDR2 is FQNNGV. The junction had 7 bases not matched to a gene; V was cut back by 4 bases and J by 4 bases. CDR3 size: 15 residues. CDR3 protein: CASSYLTGPNQPQHF. The CDR3 nucleotides are TGTGCCAGCAGCTACCTGACAGGGCCTAATCAGCCCCAGCATTTT.

The chain couples TRBV7-9 to TRBJ1-5; the match to TRBD1 covers 7 bases. The CDR3 spans 17 residues. Germline V gives CDR1 SEHNR, CDR2 FQNEAQ (reference sequence). V gave up 4 bases and J gave up 0 bases; unmatched junction bases: 9. This CDR3 reads CASSSLDGTASNQPQHF. CDR3 in DNA: TGTGCCAGCAGCTCCCTGGACGGGACAGCTAGCAATCAGCCCCAGCATTTT. The full variable domain, rest sourced from reference TRBV7-9 and TRBJ1-5, is DTGVSQNPRHKITKRGQNVTFRCDPISEHNRLYWYRQTLGQGPEFLTYFQNEAQLEKSRLLSDRFSAERPKGSFSTLEIQRTEQGDSAMYLCASSSLDGTASNQPQHFGDGTRLSIL.

Remarks on this clonotype: The CDR3 carries no conserved terminal phenylalanine or tryptophan, so it likely arises from a read error. The V call is TRBV11-2, the J call TRBJ2-3; 8 bases are shared with TRBD2. The V segment lost 8 bases and the J segment 0 bases; nucleotides outside the gene matches: 7. CDR1 and CDR2 from the germline V gene are SGHAT and FQNNGV. The CDR3 spans 15 residues. CDR3 region: CASGSSGGSTDTQYL. The CDR3 nucleotides read TGTGCCAGCGGCTCAAGCGGGGGTAGCACAGATACGCAGTATCTT.

This chain uses TRBV20-1 with TRBJ2-7, with 8 bases identical to TRBD1. The CDR3 is 16 residues long. Unmatched junction bases numbered 17, after V lost 3 bases and J lost 7 bases. The germline V gene has CDR1 DFQATT and CDR2 SNEGSKA (reference sequence). DNA for the CDR3: TGCAGTGCTAGTTGGCGAGGGCAGGGGGCGTCTCGAGAGCAGTACTTC. It yields the protein CSASWRGQGASREQYF.

This clonotype was observed at least ten times. The chain joins TRBV2 to TRBJ2-3; 7 nucleotides line up with TRBD1. Germline trimming cut 3 bases from V and 15 bases from J; bases unmatched to any gene: 6. The CDR3 is 11 amino acids. Germline assignment: CDR1 SNHLY and CDR2 FYNNEI. Here the CDR3 reads CASSEETGQYF. The CDR3 nucleotides read TGTGCCAGCAGTGAGGAGACAGGGCAATATTTT.

This clonotype was detected many times. The CDR3 sequence is CASSPRGGLPYEQYF. CDR3 coding DNA: TGTGCCAGCTCACCACGGGGTGGCCTACCCTACGAGCAGTACTTC. The J gene is TRBJ2-7, the V gene TRBV18; D call uncertain. Germline assignment: CDR1 KGHSH and CDR2 LQKENI. The V end was cut by 1 base, the J end by 2 bases, with 12 bases between. The CDR3 is 15 residues long.

This clonotype has a handful of counts. Since a much larger clone is just one base distant, this may be a read error. The rearrangement joins TRBV20-1 to TRBJ2-1; 10 bases fit TRBD2. The CDR3 extends over 13 amino acids. The V gene end was trimmed by 1 base and the J gene end by 12 bases; junction bases not matched to a gene: 6. Germline V lookup: CDR1 DFQATT, CDR2 SNEGSKA (reference sequence). The CDR3, as DNA: TGCAGTGCTAGAGGGACTAGCGGTTCTGCGCAGTTCTTC. It encodes CSARGTSGSAQFF.

This clonotype was counted only a few times. The chain is built from TRBV6-5 and TRBJ2-2; D is undetermined. This CDR3 spans 15 amino acids. CDR1 and CDR2 from the germline V gene are MNHEY and SVGAGI. V dropped 1 base and J dropped 4 bases, with 10 bases sitting between them. Here the CDR3 DNA reads TGTGCCAGCAGTTACTGGCTAGATGGCACCGGGGAGCTGTTTTTT. It encodes CASSYWLDGTGELFF.

Details on this clonotype: The final CDR3 position lacks the conserved phenylalanine or tryptophan, pointing to a likely read error. The CDR3 DNA is TGTGCCAGCTCCCCTCGAGGAACAGGGTTTCGGGAGCAGTACCTC. Its translation: CASSPRGTGFREQYL. This sequence joins TRBV5-6 and TRBJ2-7, with a weak D call TRBD1 (6 bases). This CDR3 is built from 15 residues. Trimming pared 7 bases from V and 7 bases from J, leaving 24 bases between. Germline V gene sequence: CDR1 SGHDT, CDR2 YYEEEE.

This clonotype was detected many times. The gene calls are TRBV2 and TRBJ2-3; D may be TRBD1 (5 bases). The ends were cut back, 6 bases at V and 5 bases at J, with 18 bases in the middle. This CDR3 is 15 amino acids long. Germline V CDR1 and CDR2: SNHLY, FYNNEI. The CDR3 is CASRRPQAGQDTQYF. CDR3 nucleotides: TGTGCCAGCAGAAGACCTCAGGCAGGGCAAGATACGCAGTATTTT.

This clonotype was observed a few times. The rearrangement joins TRBV5-1 to TRBJ2-6; weak D call: TRBD1 (5 bases). In germline, CDR1 is SGHRS, CDR2 YFSETQ. Trimming left V 2 bases short and J 11 bases short, with 8 bases between. This CDR3 is built from 12 residues. CDR3 DNA: TGCGCCAGCAGCTTAGGGGCAGACGTCCTGACTTTC. The encoded protein is CASSLGADVLTF.

This clonotype was seen a few times. A much more abundant neighbour one base away suggests this may be a read error. Likely a read error: the CDR3 ends without its conserved phenylalanine or tryptophan. The J gene is TRBJ1-2, the V gene TRBV19; 7 positions agree with TRBD1. Germline loops: CDR1 LNHDA, CDR2 SQIVND (reference sequence). CDR3 length: 16 residues. The ends lost 0 bases at V and 4 bases at J; junction bases unmatched: 8. Here the CDR3 reads CASSIDATGSVYGYTS. The CDR3 DNA is TGTGCCAGTAGTATAGATGCGACAGGGTCGGTCTATGGCTACACCTCC.

This clonotype has a handful of counts. This could be a read error, since a much larger clone is one nucleotide away. The V and J genes are TRBV11-2 and TRBJ2-7, with 7 bases identical to TRBD1. J was trimmed by 0 bases and V by 5 bases; bases with no gene match: 7. The germline gives CDR1 SGHAT, CDR2 FQNNGV. The CDR3 sequence is 15 residues long. This CDR3 is CASSPMTGTSYEQYF. CDR3 coding DNA: TGTGCCAGCAGCCCAATGACAGGGACCTCCTACGAGCAGTACTTC.

This clonotype was seen repeatedly, ten times or more. The rearrangement uses TRBV2 and TRBJ2-3; D gene uncertain. CDR1 and CDR2 (germline): SNHLY, FYNNEI. This CDR3 spans 12 amino acids. The ends were cut back, 0 bases at V and 6 bases at J, with 4 bases in the middle. The CDR3 DNA reads as TGTGCCAGCAGTGAAGCGTCCGATACGCAGTATTTT. It yields the protein CASSEASDTQYF. The full variable domain, rest sourced from reference TRBV2 and TRBJ2-3, is EPEVTQTPSHQVTQMGQEVILRCVPISNHLYFYWYRQILGQKVEFLVSFYNNEISEKSEIFDDQFSVERPDGSNFTLKIRSTKLEDSAMYFCASSEASDTQYFGPGTRLTVL.

This clonotype was counted at least ten times. The chain couples TRBV5-1 to TRBJ1-2; 9 bases match TRBD1. The V and J ends lost 4 bases and 1 base, in that order; junction bases with no gene match: 8. Germline V gene lookup returns CDR1 SGHRS and CDR2 YFSETQ. The CDR3 is 16 residues long. Here the CDR3 reads CASSAAGTGNNYGYTF. The CDR3, as DNA: TGCGCCAGCAGCGCAGCCGGGACAGGGAATAACTATGGCTACACCTTC.

This clonotype was picked up many times. The chain has TRBV5-1 and TRBJ2-3, with 9 positions matching TRBD2. The J segment lost 5 bases and the V segment lost 4 bases, leaving 11 bases of the junction unmatched. The length of the CDR3 is 16 residues. Germline-derived CDR1 and CDR2 are SGHRS and YFSETQ. This CDR3 is CASSPGTSRFVDTQYF. The CDR3 bases are TGCGCCAGCAGCCCTGGGACTAGCCGCTTCGTAGATACGCAGTATTTT.

This clonotype was detected many times. V gene TRBV5-4 combines with J gene TRBJ2-6, with D maybe TRBD1 (6 bases). Between the trimmed V and J ends, which lost 3 bases and 0 bases, there was a span of 22 bases. This CDR3 has 20 amino acids. Germline values: CDR1 SGHNT, CDR2 YYREEE (reference sequence). The CDR3 spells CASSSRPWTELSSGANVLTF. The CDR3 region has the DNA TGTGCCAGCAGCTCCCGCCCCTGGACAGAACTTAGCTCTGGGGCCAACGTCCTGACTTTC.

This clonotype has only a few counts. The chain employs TRBV4-2 and TRBJ1-4; D might be TRBD1 (6 bases). The CDR3 is made up of 18 amino acids. The germline V gene has CDR1 LGHNA and CDR2 YNFKEQ. The germline V and J ends were trimmed by 5 bases and 3 bases, with 22 bases remaining between them. The CDR3 bases are TGTGCCAGCAGCTCCCTTATTGGAGGGGGAGTCTCTAATGAAAAACTGTTTTTT. This codes for CASSSLIGGGVSNEKLFF.

This clonotype appeared many times. This chain connects TRBV7-9 to TRBJ1-3, with a tentative D call TRBD1 (5 bases). This CDR3 has 14 residues. V was trimmed by 5 bases and J by 4 bases, leaving 12 bases between them. The V gene's germline CDR1 is SEHNR and CDR2 FQNEAQ (reference sequence). This chain's CDR3 is CASSPEGRGNTIYF. The DNA of the CDR3 is TGTGCCAGCAGCCCAGAGGGGAGAGGAAACACCATATATTTT.

This chain joins TRBV10-3 and TRBJ2-6; D unresolved. The V gene lost 4 bases and the J gene lost 0 bases, with 16 bases spanning the gap. Germline-derived CDR1 and CDR2 are ENHRY and SYGVKD. This CDR3 has 18 amino acids. The CDR3 loop reads CAISGVPGLCSGANVLTF. CDR3 coding DNA: TGTGCCATCAGTGGAGTCCCCGGGCTGTGCTCTGGGGCCAACGTCCTGACTTTC.

This clonotype appeared a few times. The V gene is TRBV6-5, the J gene TRBJ1-1; D is possibly TRBD1 (5 bases). The germline V gene has CDR1 MNHEY and CDR2 SVGAGI. CDR3 size: 13 residues. V lost 6 bases to trimming and J lost 7 bases, with 15 bases between them. The CDR3 spells CASRETVLNEAFF. The CDR3 nucleotides read TGTGCCAGCAGGGAGACAGTCCTAAATGAAGCTTTCTTT.

This clonotype was counted a few times. The chain employs TRBV19 and TRBJ1-1; no reliable D call. Germline CDR1 LNHDA, CDR2 SQIVND (reference sequence). V was shortened by 6 bases and J by 3 bases, with 8 bases between the two germline ends. CDR3 length: 12 amino acids. CDR3 region: CASRQQHTEAFF. In DNA, the CDR3 is TGTGCCAGTAGACAGCAACACACTGAAGCTTTCTTT.